The rows below give T cell receptor beta chains drawn from one sample of a study of Graves' ophthalmopathy and Graves' hyperthyroidism. One entry per CDR3 protein, called by TCRdb with MiXCR from the multiplex PCR reads. The top ten hold 8.5% to 14% of the sample, which has roughly 1.1 million distinct CDR3 sequences, less than 45% seen once. Sequencing input: peripheral blood or thyroid tissue (not recorded which). These receptors were obtained from an adult man with Graves' hyperthyroidism. CDR3s include the opening cysteine and the closing phenylalanine or tryptophan. D genes are given only for firm matches. Size is stated for part of the rows, as once, few or many counts, or as a class when the clone is expanded.

V gene	CDR3 length	clone size	D gene	J gene	CDR3 protein	CDR3 DNA
TRBV10-3	17	many	TRBD1	TRBJ1-1	CAISESGTGRAYTEAFF	TGTGCCATCAGTGAGTCAGGGACAGGGCGAGCCTACACTGAAGCTTTCTTT
TRBV7-8	11	many	-	TRBJ2-5	CASSLQITQYF	TGTGCCAGCAGCCTCCAGATTACCCAGTACTTC
TRBV10-3	12	many	-	TRBJ2-7	CAISTITYEQYF	TGTGCCATCAGCACAATAACCTACGAGCAGTACTTC
TRBV20-1	11	-	-	TRBJ2-7	CSARDLWQGYF	TGCAGTGCTAGGGACCTTTGGCAGGGGTACTTC
TRBV9	14	few	-	TRBJ1-3	CASSVDTADPTIYF	TGTGCCAGCAGCGTAGACACCGCAGATCCCACCATATATTTT
TRBV7-2	18	few	TRBD2	TRBJ2-1	CASSLKFSGTTSYNEQFF	TGTGCCAGCAGCTTAAAATTTTCCGGGACTACCTCCTACAATGAGCAGTTCTTC
TRBV4-3	15	-	-	TRBJ2-7	CASSQDPMGLDEQYF	TGCGCCAGCAGCCAAGATCCGATGGGGCTCGACGAGCAGTACTTC
TRBV29-1	11	-	-	TRBJ2-7	CSGLKAYEQYF	TGCAGCGGTCTGAAGGCCTACGAGCAGTACTTC
TRBV18	13	-	TRBD1	TRBJ2-7	CASSPEKGAEQYF	TGTGCCAGCTCACCGGAGAAGGGGGCCGAGCAGTACTTC
TRBV6-2/TRBV6-3	14	few	TRBD1	TRBJ1-1	CASRRDRTNTEAFF	TGTGCCAGCAGGCGGGACAGGACTAACACTGAAGCTTTCTTT
TRBV7-8	15	many	TRBD2	TRBJ2-7	CASRTLADPSYEQYF	TGTGCCAGCAGAACACTAGCGGACCCCTCCTACGAGCAGTACTTC
TRBV20-1	14	many	-	TRBJ1-5	CSARYGSRSLAQHF	TGCAGTGCCAGGTACGGCTCGAGATCTTTGGCCCAGCATTTT
TRBV7-3	12	many	-	TRBJ2-2	CASSLTSGELFF	TGTGCCAGCAGCTTAACGTCCGGGGAGCTGTTTTTT
TRBV10-3	15	-	TRBD1	TRBJ1-6	CAIRGGQGANSPLHF	TGTGCCATCAGGGGAGGACAGGGGGCGAATTCACCCCTCCACTTT
TRBV4-3	16	-	-	TRBJ1-2	CASSQDVTGPLYGYTF	TGCGCCAGCAGCCAAGATGTTACAGGGCCGCTCTATGGCTACACCTTC
TRBV15	14	-	-	TRBJ1-5	CATSEAGSGSYEHF	TGTGCCACCAGCGAGGCGGGTAGCGGGAGCTACGAGCATTTT
TRBV7-9	16	-	-	TRBJ2-2	CASSLRFRLNTGELFF	TGTGCCAGCAGCTTGCGTTTCCGGCTGAACACCGGGGAGCTGTTTTTT
TRBV7-2	11	-	-	TRBJ1-2	CAGSLSSGYTF	TGTGCCGGCAGTTTGTCATCTGGCTACACCTTC
TRBV5-1	14	many	TRBD2	TRBJ2-7	CASSLRTSVYEQYF	TGCGCCAGCAGCTTACGGACTAGCGTCTACGAGCAGTACTTC
TRBV7-2	15	-	-	TRBJ2-5	CASSRSGTAQEAQYF	TGTGCCAGCAGCCGTAGCGGGACAGCCCAAGAGGCCCAGTACTTC
TRBV4-2	13	few	-	TRBJ1-1	CASSPGSITEAFF	TGTGCCAGCAGCCCCGGCTCCATTACTGAAGCTTTCTTT
TRBV14	14	-	-	TRBJ1-5	CASSLRGTNQPQHF	TGTGCCAGCAGCCTTCGGGGAACAAATCAGCCCCAGCATTTT
TRBV2	15	-	TRBD2	TRBJ2-3	CASSAGLAGADEQYF	TGTGCCAGCAGCGCAGGACTAGCGGGGGCTGACGAGCAGTATTTT
TRBV6-5	16	-	-	TRBJ1-6	CASSYSPASYNSPLHF	TGTGCCAGCAGTTACTCGCCAGCCTCCTATAATTCACCCCTCCACTTT
TRBV2	14	-	TRBD1	TRBJ2-5	CASSGTVTQETQYF	TGTGCCAGCAGCGGGACAGTCACACAAGAGACCCAGTACTTC
TRBV7-8	15	many	TRBD2	TRBJ2-5	CASSPVGGTQETQYF	TGTGCCAGCAGCCCAGTGGGGGGGACGCAAGAGACCCAGTACTTC
TRBV20-1	14	many	-	TRBJ1-5	CSAIQGGGDQPQHF	TGCAGTGCTATCCAAGGAGGGGGTGATCAGCCCCAGCATTTT
TRBV20-1	15	-	TRBD2	TRBJ2-7	CSARDPQRENYEQYF	TGCAGTGCTAGAGATCCCCAGCGGGAGAACTACGAGCAGTACTTC
TRBV7-9	17	many	-	TRBJ2-6	CASSPLATDSGANVLTF	TGTGCCAGCAGCCCCCTGGCGACAGACTCTGGGGCCAACGTCCTGACTTTC
TRBV29-1	12	-	-	TRBJ2-7	CSVAEGVHEQYF	TGCAGCGTTGCGGAGGGTGTCCATGAGCAGTACTTC
TRBV5-1	15	many	-	TRBJ2-2	CASSRGGLGTGELFF	TGCGCCAGCAGCCGCGGAGGTCTGGGCACCGGGGAGCTGTTTTTT
TRBV19	11	-	-	TRBJ1-5	CASSTVPGQHF	TGTGCCAGTAGCACGGTTCCGGGACAGCATTTT
TRBV15	19	-	TRBD1	TRBJ2-5	CATTEGTSSPATGLETQYF	TGTGCCACAACCGAGGGCACCAGCAGCCCGGCGACAGGGCTGGAGACCCAGTACTTC
TRBV10-3	16	few	TRBD1	TRBJ2-3	CAISEGTGGNTDTQYF	TGTGCCATCAGTGAAGGGACAGGGGGGAACACAGATACGCAGTATTTT